This T cell receptor beta chain was profiled in a study of cytomegalovirus exposure and HLA in healthy donors. Measured with immunoSEQ multiplex PCR; TCRdb has only the in-frame clones, and not every one. The sample has roughly 60,000 clones, about 96% seen once. The CDR3 loop spans 11 amino acids. With 10 bases removed from V and 5 bases from J, the gap between germline ends came to 9 bases. Germline CDR1 reads ENHRY; CDR2 reads SYGVKD. The source material was PBMCs. This sequence originates from a man younger than 30 in good health and CMV-seronegative. This chain connects TRBV10-3 to TRBJ2-1, with D uncertain. Here the CDR3 DNA reads TGTGCCACCACGGAGAACAATGAGCAGTTCTTC. As protein: CATTENNEQFF.